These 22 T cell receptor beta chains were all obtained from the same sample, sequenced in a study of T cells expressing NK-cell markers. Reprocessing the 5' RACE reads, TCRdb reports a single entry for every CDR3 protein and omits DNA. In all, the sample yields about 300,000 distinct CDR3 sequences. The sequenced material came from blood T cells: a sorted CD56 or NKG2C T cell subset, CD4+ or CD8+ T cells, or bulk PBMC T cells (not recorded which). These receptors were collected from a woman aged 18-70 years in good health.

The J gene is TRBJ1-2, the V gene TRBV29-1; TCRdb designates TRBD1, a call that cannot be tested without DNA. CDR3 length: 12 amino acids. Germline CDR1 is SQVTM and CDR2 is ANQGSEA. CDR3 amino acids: CSVTGVGYGYTF. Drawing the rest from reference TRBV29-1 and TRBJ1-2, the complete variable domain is SAVISQKPSRDICQRGTSLTIQCQVDSQVTMMFWYRQQPGQSLTLIATANQGSEATYESGFVIDKFPISRPNLTFSTLTVSNMSPEDSSIYLCSVTGVGYGYTFGSGTRLTVV.

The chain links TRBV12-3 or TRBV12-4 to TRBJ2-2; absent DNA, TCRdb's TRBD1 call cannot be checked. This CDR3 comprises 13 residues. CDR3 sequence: CASRYRETGELFF.

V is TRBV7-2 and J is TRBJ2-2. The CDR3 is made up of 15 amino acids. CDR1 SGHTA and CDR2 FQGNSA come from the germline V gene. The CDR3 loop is CASSLAGYNTGELFF.

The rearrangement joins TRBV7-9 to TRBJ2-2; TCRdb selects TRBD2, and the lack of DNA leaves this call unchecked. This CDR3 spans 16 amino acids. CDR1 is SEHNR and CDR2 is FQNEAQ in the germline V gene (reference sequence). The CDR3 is CASSPGTTTSTGELFF.

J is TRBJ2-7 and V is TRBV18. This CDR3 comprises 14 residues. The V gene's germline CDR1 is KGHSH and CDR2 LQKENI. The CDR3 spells CASSPLETFYEQYF.

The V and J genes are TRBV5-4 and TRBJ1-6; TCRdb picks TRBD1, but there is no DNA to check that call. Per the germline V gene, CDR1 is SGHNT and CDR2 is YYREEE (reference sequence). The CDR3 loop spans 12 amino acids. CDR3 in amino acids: CASSRGGSPLHF.

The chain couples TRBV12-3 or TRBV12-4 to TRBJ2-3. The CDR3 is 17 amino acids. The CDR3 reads CASSTTDDVASTDTQYF.

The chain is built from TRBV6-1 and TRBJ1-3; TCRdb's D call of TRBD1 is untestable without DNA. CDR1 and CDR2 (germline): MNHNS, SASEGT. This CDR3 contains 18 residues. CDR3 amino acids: CASRTILTGNRPGNTIYF.

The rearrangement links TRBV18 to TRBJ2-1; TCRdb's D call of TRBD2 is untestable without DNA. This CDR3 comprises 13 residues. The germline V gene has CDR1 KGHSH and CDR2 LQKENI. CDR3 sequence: CASELALYNEQFF.

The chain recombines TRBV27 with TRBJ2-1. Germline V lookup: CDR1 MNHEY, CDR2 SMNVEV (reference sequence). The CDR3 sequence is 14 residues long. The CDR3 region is CASRTDGNRNEQFF.

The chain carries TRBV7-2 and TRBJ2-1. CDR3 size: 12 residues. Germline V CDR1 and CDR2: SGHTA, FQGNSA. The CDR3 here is CASSLLGVGQFF.

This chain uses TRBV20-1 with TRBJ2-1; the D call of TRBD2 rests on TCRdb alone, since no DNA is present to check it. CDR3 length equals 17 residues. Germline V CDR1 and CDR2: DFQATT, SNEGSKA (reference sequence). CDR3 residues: CSAPGLAGLISYNEQFF.

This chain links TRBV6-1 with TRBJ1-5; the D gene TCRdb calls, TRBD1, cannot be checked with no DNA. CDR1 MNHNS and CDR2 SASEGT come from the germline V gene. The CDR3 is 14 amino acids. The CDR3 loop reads CASSATGGNQPQHF.

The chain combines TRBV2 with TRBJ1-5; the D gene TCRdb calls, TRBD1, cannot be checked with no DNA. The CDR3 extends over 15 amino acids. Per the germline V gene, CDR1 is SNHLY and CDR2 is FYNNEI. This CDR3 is CASSVTEYSNQPQHF.

CDR3 sequence reads: CANDRLAGTNEQFF. The J gene is TRBJ2-1, the V gene TRBV3-1; TCRdb gives TRBD2 as the D gene, but with no DNA this cannot be confirmed. The CDR3 is made up of 14 amino acids. CDR1 and CDR2 (germline): LGHDT, YNNKEL (reference sequence).

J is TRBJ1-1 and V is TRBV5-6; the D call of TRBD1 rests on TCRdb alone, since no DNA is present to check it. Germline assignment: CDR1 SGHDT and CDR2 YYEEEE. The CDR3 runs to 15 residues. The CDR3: CASSLTGVVNTEAFF.

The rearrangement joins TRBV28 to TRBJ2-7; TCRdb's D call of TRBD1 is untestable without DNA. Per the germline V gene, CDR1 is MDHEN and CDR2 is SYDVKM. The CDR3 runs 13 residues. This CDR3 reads CASTRGQGYEQYF. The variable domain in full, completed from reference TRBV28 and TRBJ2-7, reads DVKVTQSSRYLVKRTGEKVFLECVQDMDHENMFWYRQDPGLGLRLIYFSYDVKMKEKGDIPEGYSVSREKKERFSLILESASTNQTSMYLCASTRGQGYEQYFGPGTRLTVT.

CDR3 region: CASSGLAGGRNTGELFF. The chain joins TRBV5-1 to TRBJ2-2; TCRdb gives TRBD2 as the D gene, but with no DNA this cannot be confirmed. Germline-derived CDR1 and CDR2 are SGHRS and YFSETQ. The CDR3 covers 17 residues.

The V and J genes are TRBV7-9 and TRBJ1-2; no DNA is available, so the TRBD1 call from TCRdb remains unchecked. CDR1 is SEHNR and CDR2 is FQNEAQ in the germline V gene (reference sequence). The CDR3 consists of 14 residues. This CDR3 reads CASSLAGAIYGYTF. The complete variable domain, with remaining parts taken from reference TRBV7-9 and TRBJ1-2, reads DTGVSQNPRHKITKRGQNVTFRCDPISEHNRLYWYRQTLGQGPEFLTYFQNEAQLEKSRLLSDRFSAERPKGSFSTLEIQRTEQGDSAMYLCASSLAGAIYGYTFGSGTRLTVV.

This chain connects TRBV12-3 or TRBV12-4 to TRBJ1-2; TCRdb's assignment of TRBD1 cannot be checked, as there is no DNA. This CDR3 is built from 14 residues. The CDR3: CACARSGRLYGYTF.

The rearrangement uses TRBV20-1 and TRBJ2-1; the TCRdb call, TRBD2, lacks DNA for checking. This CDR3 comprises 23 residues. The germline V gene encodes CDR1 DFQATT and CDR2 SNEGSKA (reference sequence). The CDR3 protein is CSARTVAGAQGLAGGIPYNEQFF.

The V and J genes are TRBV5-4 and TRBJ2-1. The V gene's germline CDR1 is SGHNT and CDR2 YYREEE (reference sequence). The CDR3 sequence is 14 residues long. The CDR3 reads CASSLTDKPNEQFF.